Listed below are T cell receptor beta chains from one sample, sequenced in a study of T-cell reconstitution after alpha-beta-depleted transplantation in children. TCRdb re-called the PCR reads with MiXCR, one entry per CDR3 protein. The sample lists 700,000 or so distinct CDR3 sequences, around 13% seen once, with 0.79% in the top ten. The sample in question was PBMCs, obtained before TCRalphabeta/CD19-depleted stem cell transplant. These receptors were obtained from a girl aged 2 to 10 with congenital amegakaryocytic thrombocytopenia, due to receive a stem cell transplant. The conserved cysteine and the conserved F or W are not part of the CDR3 here. The order of the fields is V gene, CDR3 protein.

>TRBV20-1
SASSAGVSWETQY
>TRBV12-3/TRBV12-4
ASSPREGGLWETQY
>TRBV7-9
ASSSWDTGTAEAF
>TRBV6-6
ASSYYQGEV
>TRBV27
ASSGGLALPYEQY
>TRBV28
ASTLGVWNTEAF
>TRBV5-5
ASSLVVGSIHPQH
>TRBV5-4
ASSLVVSRQGLRYTGELF
>TRBV7-3
ASSFTGLAGELF
>TRBV6-1
ASSKLAGGPEQY
>TRBV15
ATSVHSGPTQY